The T cell receptor (beta chain) described here comes from a study of radiation and T cells in renal cell carcinoma. Across the study: Nephrectomy followed 15 Gy stereotactic body radiation by 4 weeks. The study, taken as a whole, reports: Baseline intratumoral clonotype presence is unknown without pretreatment biopsies. Top tumor clonotypes rose in blood 2 weeks post-radiation, then contracted.

Worth noting for this clone: Antigen: not known.

This CDR3 spans 17 amino acids. CDR1 is LNHDA, CDR2 SQIVND, per germline (reference sequence). Trimming shortened V by 4 bases and J by 8 bases, and 26 bases separated the two germline ends. Sequenced by immunoSEQ multiplex PCR; TCRdb stores in-frame clones only, minus some. The sample carries roughly 100,000 clones, approximately 86% recorded once. Time point meaning: baseline pretreatment blood. Treatment described: 15 Gy SBRT to primary tumor, nephrectomy 4 weeks later. The receptor was derived from a man in his forties or fifties with renal cell carcinoma. The sequences come from blood, collected from a patient whose treatment included radiotherapy and nephrectomy. The J gene is TRBJ1-2, the V gene TRBV19, with D possibly TRBD1 on 6 matching bases. DNA for the CDR3: TGTGCCAGTAGTACCCATGCTTCCGGGGGCAAGTCCTACGGCTACACCTTC. Its translation: CASSTHASGGKSYGYTF.